A single sample is the source of the 24 T cell receptor beta chains below, sequenced in a study of T cells in Graves' hyperthyroidism and ophthalmopathy. There were TCR beta CDR3 regions amplified from RNA transcripts. When the TCR CDR3 underwent first-round RT-PCR, the HTBI primer set was used. TCRdb redid the calling of the multiplex PCR reads with MiXCR, one entry per CDR3 protein. The sample has 330,000 or so distinct CDR3 sequences; 15% to 20% are singletons. The sample consisted of blood. The receptor set was obtained from a woman aged 40 to 55 with Graves' ophthalmopathy.

This clonotype was picked up many times. The V gene is TRBV29-1, the J gene TRBJ2-7, with D possibly TRBD2 on 6 matching bases. The germline gives CDR1 SQVTM, CDR2 ANQGSEA. The CDR3 consists of 14 residues. Trimming removed 7 bases at V and 5 bases at J, with 21 bases between. The CDR3, as DNA: TGCAGCGCGTCCCGAAGGAGGGAGGCCCACGAGCAGTACTTC. Translation gives CSASRRREAHEQYF.

At least ten counts were recorded for this clonotype. This chain uses TRBV20-1 with TRBJ2-2; D is perhaps TRBD1 (6 bases). Germline CDR1 and CDR2: DFQATT and SNEGSKA (reference sequence). CDR3 size: 13 residues. The CDR3 region is CALGTYNTGELFF. The CDR3 DNA follows: TGCGCCCTGGGGACATATAACACCGGGGAGCTGTTTTTT.

In nucleotides, the CDR3 is TGCAGTGCTCGACCGACAGGCTCGAACTATGGCTACACCTTC. Amino acids: CSARPTGSNYGYTF. The chain combines TRBV20-1 with TRBJ1-2; TRBD1 might be the D (6 bases). Between the trimmed V and J ends, which lost 5 bases and 2 bases, there was a span of 15 bases. The CDR3 extends over 14 amino acids. CDR1 is DFQATT and CDR2 is SNEGSKA in the germline V gene (reference sequence).

This clonotype was detected only a few times. A much larger clone lies a single base off, so this may be a read error. J is TRBJ2-2 and V is TRBV27; 7 bases map to TRBD1. CDR3 length equals 14 residues. The trim removed 2 bases at V and 7 bases at J, leaving 4 bases unmatched. The germline V gene encodes CDR1 MNHEY and CDR2 SMNVEV (reference sequence). The CDR3 DNA follows: TGTGCCAGCAGTTTAATAGGGGGCGGCGGGGAGCTGTTTTTT. The encoded protein is CASSLIGGGGELFF.

The sample holds a few counts of this clonotype. The rearrangement uses TRBV9 and TRBJ2-2, with D perhaps matching TRBD2 (6 bases). CDR1 and CDR2 from the germline V gene are SGDLS and YYNGEE. Trimming stripped 7 bases from V and 8 bases from J, with 12 bases between. The CDR3 runs to 12 residues. This CDR3 is CASGGSSGELFF. The CDR3 DNA follows: TGTGCCAGCGGAGGGAGTTCAGGGGAGCTGTTTTTT. The full variable domain, in which reference TRBV9 and TRBJ2-2 provide the parts outside the CDR3, is DSGVTQTPKHLITATGQRVTLRCSPRSGDLSVYWYQQSLDQGLQFLIQYYNGEERAKGNILERFSAQQFPDLHSELNLSSLELGDSALYFCASGGSSGELFFGEGSRLTVL.

This clonotype was found a few times. CDR3 sequence (DNA): TGTGCCACTACGGGACAGGTGGACTATGGCTACACCTTC. Translation gives CATTGQVDYGYTF. V is TRBV28 and J is TRBJ1-2; 8 positions agree with TRBD1. CDR1 and CDR2 (germline): MDHEN, SYDVKM. The CDR3 length is 13 residues. With 10 bases clipped from V and 3 bases from J, the junction kept 7 bases outside the gene matches.

Many counts were recorded for this clonotype. The chain links TRBV20-1 to TRBJ2-7; 7 bases match TRBD1. V shed 1 base, J shed 0 bases, and the junction held 6 bases outside the gene matches. Germline lookup yields CDR1 DFQATT and CDR2 SNEGSKA (reference sequence). This CDR3 has 15 residues. The CDR3 loop reads CSARAWDRDSYEQYF. CDR3 in DNA: TGCAGTGCTAGAGCCTGGGACAGAGACTCCTACGAGCAGTACTTC.

This clonotype was counted many times. The chain uses TRBV6-1 and TRBJ1-2; no reliable D call. CDR3 length equals 12 residues. Germline V gene lookup returns CDR1 MNHNS and CDR2 SASEGT. V gave up 8 bases and J gave up 1 base, with 8 bases separating them. The CDR3 nucleotides read TGTGCCAGCTGGCTGATTAACTATGGCTACACCTTC. Translation: CASWLINYGYTF.

This clonotype was seen repeatedly, ten times or more. The chain combines TRBV10-3 with TRBJ1-1; TRBD1 is a possible D gene (5 bases). The V gene lost 1 base and the J gene lost 2 bases, with 14 bases spanning the gap. The germline CDR1 and CDR2 sequences are ENHRY and SYGVKD. The CDR3 has 16 amino acids. This CDR3 is CAISELDRQYNTEAFF. CDR3 DNA sequence: TGTGCCATCAGTGAGTTAGACCGACAGTACAACACTGAAGCTTTCTTT.

The table lists this clonotype with many counts. J is TRBJ2-7 and V is TRBV2; 7 bases agree with TRBD2. Germline assignment: CDR1 SNHLY and CDR2 FYNNEI. The CDR3 is 14 amino acids. The ends lost 8 bases at V and 0 bases at J; junction bases unmatched: 7. The CDR3 reads CASRDSGLSYEQYF. The CDR3 nucleotides are TGTGCCAGCCGCGATAGCGGGCTCTCCTACGAGCAGTACTTC. The full variable domain, in which reference TRBV2 and TRBJ2-7 provide the parts outside the CDR3, is EPEVTQTPSHQVTQMGQEVILRCVPISNHLYFYWYRQILGQKVEFLVSFYNNEISEKSEIFDDQFSVERPDGSNFTLKIRSTKLEDSAMYFCASRDSGLSYEQYFGPGTRLTVT.

The table lists this clonotype with many counts. The chain carries TRBV2 and TRBJ1-1; tentative D call: TRBD1 (5 bases). The germline V and J ends were trimmed by 1 base and 5 bases, with 11 bases remaining between them. Germline-derived CDR1 and CDR2 are SNHLY and FYNNEI. CDR3 length: 14 residues. The CDR3: CASSEVGGRTEAFF. For the CDR3, the DNA is TGTGCCAGCAGTGAAGTCGGGGGAAGAACTGAAGCTTTCTTT.

This rearrangement joins TRBV6-1 to TRBJ1-5, with D possibly TRBD1 on 5 matching bases. The CDR3 contains 17 residues. V lost 5 bases to trimming and J lost 1 base, with 18 bases between them. Germline CDR1 MNHNS, CDR2 SASEGT. The CDR3 DNA reads as TGTGCCAGCAGTCCCCGACAGCCCAAGGGGAGCAATCAGCCCCAGCATTTT. It is translated as CASSPRQPKGSNQPQHF.

CDR3 in amino acids: CASSQGGGGVETQYF. In DNA, the CDR3 is TGTGCCAGCAGCCAAGGGGGTGGGGGGGTAGAGACCCAGTACTTC. The chain employs TRBV3-1 and TRBJ2-5; 7 bases fit TRBD2. The J segment lost 4 bases and the V segment lost 1 base, leaving 6 bases of the junction unmatched. The CDR3 runs 15 residues. Germline CDR1 LGHDT, CDR2 YNNKEL (reference sequence).

The chain uses TRBV6-1 and TRBJ2-5, with 7 positions matching TRBD2. With 3 bases clipped from V and 4 bases from J, the junction kept 5 bases outside the gene matches. CDR1 and CDR2 (germline): MNHNS, SASEGT. The CDR3 runs 14 residues. The CDR3 loop reads CASSEGGGRETQYF. In nucleotides, the CDR3 is TGTGCCAGCAGTGAGGGCGGGGGTAGAGAGACCCAGTACTTC.

This clonotype was picked up many times. This chain uses TRBV20-1 with TRBJ2-7, with D perhaps TRBD2 (5 bases). This CDR3 is built from 10 residues. V was pared by 5 bases and J by 7 bases, with 9 bases between. The germline CDR1 and CDR2 sequences are DFQATT and SNEGSKA (reference sequence). The CDR3 DNA sequence: TGCAGTGCTGGCGGCGGGGAGCAGTACTTC. Protein: CSAGGGEQYF.

The chain combines TRBV29-1 with TRBJ2-6; 9 positions agree with TRBD1. Germline lookup yields CDR1 SQVTM and CDR2 ANQGSEA. V lost 6 bases to trimming and J lost 0 bases; unmatched junction nucleotides: 6. The CDR3 runs 16 residues. Here the CDR3 DNA reads TGCAGCGTCTTGGGACAGGGAAACTCTGGGGCCAACGTCCTGACTTTC. This translates into CSVLGQGNSGANVLTF.

This clonotype was observed many times. This chain links TRBV2 with TRBJ2-7; D call uncertain. This CDR3 comprises 13 residues. CDR1 is SNHLY and CDR2 is FYNNEI in the germline V gene. V gave up 8 bases and J gave up 3 bases, with 14 bases separating them. The CDR3 spells CASGDGSYYEQYF. CDR3 in DNA: TGTGCCAGCGGAGACGGATCCTACTACGAGCAGTACTTC.

This clonotype occurred many times. The chain employs TRBV29-1 and TRBJ2-2; D is possibly TRBD2 (6 bases). The CDR3 runs 14 residues. Germline CDR1 and CDR2: SQVTM and ANQGSEA. V gave up 6 bases and J gave up 0 bases, with 11 bases separating them. For the CDR3, the DNA is TGCAGCGTCAGGCCTAGCGCGAACACCGGGGAGCTGTTTTTT. As protein: CSVRPSANTGELFF.

This clonotype was seen at least ten times. The genes are TRBV12-3 or TRBV12-4 and TRBJ2-5, with 7 bases matching TRBD2. This CDR3 is 14 amino acids long. The V gene end was trimmed by 6 bases and the J gene end by 3 bases; junction bases not matched to a gene: 7. CDR3 DNA sequence: TGTGCCAGCAGGAAGTGGGGGGGGGAAGAGACCCAGTACTTC. Translation gives CASRKWGGEETQYF.

In its sample, this clonotype was seen many times. The chain couples TRBV2 to TRBJ2-7; perhaps TRBD2 as D (5 bases). The V and J ends lost 3 bases and 9 bases respectively, with 9 bases between them. The length of the CDR3 is 11 residues. Germline CDR1 is SNHLY and CDR2 is FYNNEI. CDR3 amino acids: CASSEEVWQYF. CDR3 in DNA: TGTGCCAGCAGTGAGGAGGTTTGGCAGTACTTC. The full variable domain, rest sourced from reference TRBV2 and TRBJ2-7, is EPEVTQTPSHQVTQMGQEVILRCVPISNHLYFYWYRQILGQKVEFLVSFYNNEISEKSEIFDDQFSVERPDGSNFTLKIRSTKLEDSAMYFCASSEEVWQYFGPGTRLTVT.

V is TRBV24-1 and J is TRBJ2-5; perhaps TRBD2 as D (7 bases). CDR3 length: 16 residues. CDR1 KGHDR and CDR2 SFDVKD come from the germline V gene. The V and J ends lost 2 bases and 5 bases respectively, with 17 bases between them. In nucleotides, the CDR3 is TGTGCCACCAGTGATTCGGAGTGGGGGGGGCGGGAGACCCAGTACTTC. Amino acid sequence: CATSDSEWGGRETQYF.

This clonotype was seen ten or more times. This could be a read error, since a much larger clone is one nucleotide away. The chain is built from TRBV28 and TRBJ1-5; D gene unclear. Germline CDR1 MDHEN, CDR2 SYDVKM. Trimming took off 5 bases at V and 6 bases at J, with 8 bases between the two ends. The CDR3 is 12 amino acids. CDR3 region: CASSPVGQPQHF. CDR3 coding DNA: TGTGCCAGCAGTCCGGTTGGTCAGCCCCAGCATTTT. Filled out from reference TRBV28 and TRBJ1-5, the complete variable domain reads DVKVTQSSRYLVKRTGEKVFLECVQDMDHENMFWYRQDPGLGLRLIYFSYDVKMKEKGDIPEGYSVSREKKERFSLILESASTNQTSMYLCASSPVGQPQHFGDGTRLSIL.

In its sample, this clonotype was seen many times. The chain couples TRBV7-2 to TRBJ2-5, with 8 nucleotides matching TRBD2. The CDR3 extends over 16 amino acids. Germline-derived CDR1 and CDR2 are SGHTA and FQGNSA. J gave up 5 bases and V 4 bases, and 12 bases lay outside the gene matches. This chain's CDR3 is CASSSGGLGVPETQYF. The CDR3 region has the DNA TGTGCCAGCAGCTCGGGGGGGCTTGGGGTCCCGGAGACCCAGTACTTC.

This clonotype was counted many times. The chain carries TRBV15 and TRBJ2-5; 12 bases map to TRBD1. The V segment lost 1 base and the J segment 5 bases; nucleotides outside the gene matches: 8. The CDR3 consists of 17 residues. The germline V gene encodes CDR1 LNHNV and CDR2 YYDKDF (reference sequence). CDR3 coding DNA: TGTGCCACCAGCAGAGCCCCGGGACAGGGGGCGCAGGAGACCCAGTACTTC. Amino acids: CATSRAPGQGAQETQYF.